These T cell receptor beta chains were read from a single sample in a study of T cells in lung cancer brain metastases. The table came from immunoSEQ multiplex PCR; TCRdb's copy has only in-frame clones and leaves some out. The sample yields about 4,200 clones, around 90% seen once. Sequencing was performed on tumor tissue from the primary lung tumor. The receptors were sampled from a man in his 60s with non-small cell lung cancer. CDR3s include the opening cysteine and the closing phenylalanine or tryptophan. Each record gives: V gene, J gene, D gene, CDR3 protein, CDR3 DNA. D genes are given only for firm matches.

V gene: TRBV29-1; J gene: TRBJ2-7; D gene: TRBD1; CDR3 protein: CSVEDPGTDGEQYF; CDR3 DNA: TGCAGCGTTGAAGATCCCGGGACAGATGGCGAGCAGTACTTC
V gene: TRBV18; J gene: TRBJ1-1; D gene: -; CDR3 protein: CASSSQVNTEAFF; CDR3 DNA: TGTGCCAGCTCATCCCAGGTGAACACTGAAGCTTTCTTT
V gene: TRBV10-2; J gene: TRBJ2-5; D gene: -; CDR3 protein: CASKRRETQYF; CDR3 DNA: TGCGCCAGCAAAAGGAGAGAGACCCAGTACTTC
V gene: TRBV6-6; J gene: TRBJ2-5; D gene: -; CDR3 protein: CASSLPGGFQETQYF; CDR3 DNA: TGTGCCAGCAGTTTACCCGGAGGGTTCCAAGAGACCCAGTACTTC
V gene: TRBV28; J gene: TRBJ1-2; D gene: TRBD1; CDR3 protein: CASSSGTLAGTDLYGYTF; CDR3 DNA: TGTGCCAGCAGTTCAGGGACCCTCGCCGGGACAGACCTGTATGGCTACACCTTC
V gene: TRBV6-5; J gene: TRBJ1-5; D gene: -; CDR3 protein: CASSYLQGISNQPQHF; CDR3 DNA: TGTGCCAGCAGTTACTTACAGGGCATTAGCAATCAGCCCCAGCATTTT
V gene: TRBV18; J gene: TRBJ2-7; D gene: -; CDR3 protein: CASSPGRGGPYEQYF; CDR3 DNA: TGTGCCAGCTCACCAGGGAGGGGGGGCCCCTACGAACAGTACTTC
V gene: TRBV28; J gene: TRBJ1-5; D gene: -; CDR3 protein: CASSYKGGSNQPQHF; CDR3 DNA: TGTGCCAGCAGCTATAAGGGCGGCTCCAATCAGCCCCAGCATTTT